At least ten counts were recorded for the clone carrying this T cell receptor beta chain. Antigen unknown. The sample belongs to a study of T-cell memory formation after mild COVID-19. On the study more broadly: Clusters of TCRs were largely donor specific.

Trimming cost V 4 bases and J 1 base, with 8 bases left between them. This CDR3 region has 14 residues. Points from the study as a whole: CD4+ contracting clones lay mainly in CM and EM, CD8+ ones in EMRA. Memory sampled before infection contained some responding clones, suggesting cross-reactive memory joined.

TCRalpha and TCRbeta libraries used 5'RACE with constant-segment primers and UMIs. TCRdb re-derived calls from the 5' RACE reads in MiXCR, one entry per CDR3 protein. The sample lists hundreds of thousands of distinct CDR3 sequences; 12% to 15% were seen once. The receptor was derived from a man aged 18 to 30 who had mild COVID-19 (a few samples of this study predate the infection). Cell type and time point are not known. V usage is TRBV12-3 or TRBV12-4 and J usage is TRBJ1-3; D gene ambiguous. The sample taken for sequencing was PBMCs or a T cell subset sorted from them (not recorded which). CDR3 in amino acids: CASSSTYSGNTIYF. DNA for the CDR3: TGTGCCAGCAGTTCGACCTATTCTGGAAACACCATATATTTT.